This TCR beta chain comes out of a study of blood T cell repertoires in COVID-19. Study-wide context: From the United States, Italy and Spain came samples of acute and convalescent COVID-19. Sample material is recorded as cDNA or gDNA derived from T cells, B-cell-depleted T cells, or PBMCs.

Original handling: Amplification from reference gene primers served as the basis for estimated nucleated cell counts. This table comes from immunoSEQ multiplex PCR, and its TCRdb copy is limited to in-frame clones, with some not included. The V and J calls and clone size were taken over from that table, and D and trimming were inferred from the DNA. The sample has 45,000 to 70,000 clones, less than 90% seen once. The V gene's germline CDR1 is LNHDA and CDR2 SQIVND (reference sequence). Trimming pared 6 bases from V and 1 base from J, leaving 16 bases between. The CDR3 is made up of 16 amino acids. The chain is built from TRBV19 and TRBJ1-5; D might be TRBD1 (5 bases). Sequencing was performed on peripheral blood. The TCR comes from a woman aged 80 or over with acute or convalescent COVID-19. CDR3 protein: CASSIIGVASNQPQHF. The CDR3 DNA reads TGTGCCAGTAGCATCATAGGGGTTGCGAGCAATCAGCCCCAGCATTTT. Looking up the rest from reference TRBV19 and TRBJ1-5 gives the full variable domain: DGGITQSPKYLFRKEGQNVTLSCEQNLNHDAMYWYRQDPGQGLRLIYYSQIVNDFQKGDIAEGYSVSREKKESFPLTVTSAQKNPTAFYLCASSIIGVASNQPQHFGDGTRLSIL.